The T cell receptor beta chain described here comes from a study of cytomegalovirus exposure and HLA in healthy donors. Whole-study findings and limits: Later analysis identified a missense DCLRE1C variant that was linked to TCR beta V- and J-gene trimming.

Primers: 60 Vbeta forward and 13 Jbeta reverse. Using immunoSEQ multiplex PCR, the repertoire was profiled, and TCRdb retains in-frame clones only, with some absent. The data contain about 170,000 clones, around 80% of them singletons. Concerning this clone itself: The antigen is undetermined.

The J segment lost 5 bases and the V segment lost 4 bases, leaving 8 bases of the junction unmatched. The CDR3 is 15 amino acids. Germline V gives CDR1 LGHNA, CDR2 YSLEER. V usage is TRBV4-3 and J usage is TRBJ2-7, with 10 bases lining up with TRBD1. This receptor was obtained from a woman between 45 and 60 years old in good health and CMV-seropositive. Sequenced sample: PBMCs. The CDR3 coding sequence is TGCGCCAGCAGCCTGCAGACAGGGGGCAGGGACGAGCAGTACTTC. Translation gives CASSLQTGGRDEQYF.